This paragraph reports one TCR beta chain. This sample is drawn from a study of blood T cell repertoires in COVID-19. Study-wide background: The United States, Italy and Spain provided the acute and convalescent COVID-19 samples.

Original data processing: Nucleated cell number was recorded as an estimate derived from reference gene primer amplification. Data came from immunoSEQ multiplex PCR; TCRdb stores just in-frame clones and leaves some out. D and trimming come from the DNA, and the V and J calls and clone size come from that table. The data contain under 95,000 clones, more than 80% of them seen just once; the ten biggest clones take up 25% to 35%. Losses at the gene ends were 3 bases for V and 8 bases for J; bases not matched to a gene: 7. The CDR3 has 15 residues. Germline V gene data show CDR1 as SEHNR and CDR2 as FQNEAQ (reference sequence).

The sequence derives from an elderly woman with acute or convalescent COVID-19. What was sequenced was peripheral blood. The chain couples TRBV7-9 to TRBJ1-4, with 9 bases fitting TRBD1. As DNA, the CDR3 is TGTGCCAGCAGCTTGGGGGACAGGGATCGGGAAAAACTGTTTTTT. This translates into CASSLGDRDREKLFF.